This T cell receptor beta chain is from a study of T cells in Graves' hyperthyroidism and ophthalmopathy. There were TCR beta CDR3 regions amplified from RNA transcripts. The HTBI primer set served for first-round RT-PCR of the TCR CDR3. MiXCR was run by TCRdb on the multiplex PCR reads, yielding one entry per CDR3 protein. The sample holds about 210,000 distinct CDR3 sequences, roughly 18% seen once. If no ophthalmopathy progression occurred within 18 months, Graves' hyperthyroidism was stable. PBMCs were derived from roughly 10 ml fresh peripheral blood. This clonotype was seen repeatedly, ten times or more. V was pared by 10 bases and J by 2 bases, with 8 bases of the junction left unmatched. Germline loops: CDR1 SNHLY, CDR2 FYNNEI. CDR3 length equals 14 residues.

The TCR was taken from a man in his fifties with Graves' hyperthyroidism. Sample: blood. The V call is TRBV2, the J call TRBJ2-5; 9 positions match TRBD1. The CDR3 DNA follows: TGTGCCACTTTACCCGGGACAGGGCAAGAGACCCAGTACTTC. It translates to CATLPGTGQETQYF. Together with reference TRBV2 and TRBJ2-5, the CDR3 gives the full variable domain: EPEVTQTPSHQVTQMGQEVILRCVPISNHLYFYWYRQILGQKVEFLVSFYNNEISEKSEIFDDQFSVERPDGSNFTLKIRSTKLEDSAMYFCATLPGTGQETQYFGPGTRLLVL.